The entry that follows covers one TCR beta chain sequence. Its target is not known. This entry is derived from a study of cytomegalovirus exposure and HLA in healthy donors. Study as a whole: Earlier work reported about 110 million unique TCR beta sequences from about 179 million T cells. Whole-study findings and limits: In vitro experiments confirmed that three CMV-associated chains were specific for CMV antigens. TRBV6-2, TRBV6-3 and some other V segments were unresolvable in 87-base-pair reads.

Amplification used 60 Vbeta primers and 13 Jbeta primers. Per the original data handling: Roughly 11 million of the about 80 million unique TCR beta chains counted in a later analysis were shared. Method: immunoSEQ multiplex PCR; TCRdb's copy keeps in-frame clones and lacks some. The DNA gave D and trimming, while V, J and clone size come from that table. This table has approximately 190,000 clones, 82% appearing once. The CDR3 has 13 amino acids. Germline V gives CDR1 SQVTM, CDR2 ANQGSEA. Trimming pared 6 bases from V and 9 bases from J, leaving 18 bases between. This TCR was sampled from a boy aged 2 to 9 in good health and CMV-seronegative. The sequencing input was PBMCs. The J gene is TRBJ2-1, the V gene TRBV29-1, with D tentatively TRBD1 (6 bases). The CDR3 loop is CSVAGDNPGEQFF. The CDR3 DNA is TGCAGCGTAGCCGGGGACAACCCGGGTGAGCAGTTCTTC.